Given below is one TCR beta chain in context. What it recognizes is unknown. Assay used: immunoSEQ multiplex PCR; TCRdb lists only in-frame clones, some missing. The table records approximately 76,000 clones, over 85% of them present only once. The sample originates from a study of OX40 agonist ivuxolimab in advanced cancers. Notes on the study in general: Not determined was the antigen specificity of the expanded peripheral T cells. Patients with a partial response at 0.1-3.0 mg/kg had among the lowest clonal expansion.

The V end lost 0 bases, the J end lost 8 bases, and 16 bases lay between the germline ends. The CDR3 extends over 15 amino acids. Germline V lookup: CDR1 MNHEY, CDR2 SVGAGI. The chain employs TRBV6-5 and TRBJ2-5; D possibly corresponds to TRBD2 (6 bases). This TCR was recovered from an adult with an advanced solid tumor such as melanoma, head and neck, liver or kidney cancer. Material: CD4+ or CD8+ T cells sorted from blood, obtained in a trial of the OX40 agonist ivuxolimab. This chain's CDR3 is CASSYSLAQLNTQYF. Here the CDR3 DNA reads TGTGCCAGCAGTTACTCGCTAGCGCAACTTAATACCCAGTACTTC.